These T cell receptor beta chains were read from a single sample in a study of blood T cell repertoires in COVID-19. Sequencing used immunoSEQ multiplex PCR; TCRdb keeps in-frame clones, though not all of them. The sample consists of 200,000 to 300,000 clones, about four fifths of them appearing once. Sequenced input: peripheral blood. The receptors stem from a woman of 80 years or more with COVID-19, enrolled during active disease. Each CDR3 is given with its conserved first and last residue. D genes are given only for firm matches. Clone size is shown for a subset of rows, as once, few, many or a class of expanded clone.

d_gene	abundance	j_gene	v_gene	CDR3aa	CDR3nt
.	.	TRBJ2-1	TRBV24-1	CATSDFHGGAHEQFF	TGTGCCACCAGTGATTTCCATGGAGGAGCCCATGAGCAGTTCTTC
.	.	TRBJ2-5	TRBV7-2	CASSLASAQTQYF	TGTGCCAGCAGCTTAGCCAGTGCCCAGACCCAGTACTTC
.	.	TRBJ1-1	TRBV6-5	CASRRQAEAFF	TGTGCCAGCAGGAGACAAGCTGAAGCTTTCTTT
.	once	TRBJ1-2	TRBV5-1	CASSLVAASYGYTF	TGCGCCAGCAGCTTGGTAGCGGCCTCCTATGGCTACACCTTC
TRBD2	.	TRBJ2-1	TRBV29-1	CSVTFGLAGVVQFF	TGCAGCGTCACCTTCGGACTAGCGGGAGTAGTGCAGTTCTTC
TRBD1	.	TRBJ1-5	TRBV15	CATSRDFSRKGSGGQGDGPQHF	TGTGCCACCAGCAGAGACTTTTCGCGTAAGGGTAGTGGCGGACAGGGCGATGGGCCCCAGCATTTT
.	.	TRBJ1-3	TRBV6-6	CASSYSVRSSGNTIYF	TGTGCCAGCAGTTACTCGGTGCGGAGCTCTGGAAACACCATATATTTT
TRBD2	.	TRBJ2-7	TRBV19	CASSRLAGGPSYEQYF	TGTGCCAGTAGTAGACTAGCGGGAGGACCCTCCTACGAGCAGTACTTC
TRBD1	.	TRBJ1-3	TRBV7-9	CASSLSRTGGNTIYF	TGTGCCAGCAGCTTATCCAGGACAGGGGGAAACACCATATATTTT
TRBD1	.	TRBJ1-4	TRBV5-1	CASSSQGAINEKLFF	TGCGCCAGCAGCTCCCAGGGGGCGATTAATGAAAAACTGTTTTTT
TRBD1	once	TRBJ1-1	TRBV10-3	CATRRDSNTEAFF	TGTGCCACTAGGCGGGACAGCAACACTGAAGCTTTCTTT
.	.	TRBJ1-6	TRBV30	CAWSVLTGGSPLHF	TGTGCCTGGAGTGTTCTGACAGGCGGTTCACCCCTCCACTTT
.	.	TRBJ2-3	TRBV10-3	CAISPGQDTQYF	TGTGCCATCAGTCCTGGACAGGATACGCAGTATTTT
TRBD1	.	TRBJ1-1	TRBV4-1	CASSQGRARDRGNTEAFF	TGCGCCAGCAGCCAAGGCCGCGCCAGGGACAGGGGGAACACTGAAGCTTTCTTT